The T cell receptor beta chain described here comes from a study of T cell responses to AZD1222 COVID-19 vaccine. With 2 bases removed from V and 5 bases from J, the gap between germline ends came to 19 bases. CDR1 is SGHRS, CDR2 YFSETQ, per germline. This CDR3 has 16 amino acids. TCRdb's table, derived via immunoSEQ multiplex PCR, lists solely in-frame clones and lacks some. Among some 150,000 clones listed, about nine tenths were seen once. The chain joins TRBV5-1 to TRBJ2-5; D perhaps matches TRBD1 (8 bases). This clonotype originated in an adult who received the AZD1222 COVID-19 vaccine. The sample consisted of peripheral blood, taken 28 days after the second AZD1222 dose. CDR3 protein: CASSLSRQGRGETQYF. In DNA, the CDR3 is TGCGCCAGCAGCTTATCCCGACAGGGGCGGGGGGAGACCCAGTACTTC.